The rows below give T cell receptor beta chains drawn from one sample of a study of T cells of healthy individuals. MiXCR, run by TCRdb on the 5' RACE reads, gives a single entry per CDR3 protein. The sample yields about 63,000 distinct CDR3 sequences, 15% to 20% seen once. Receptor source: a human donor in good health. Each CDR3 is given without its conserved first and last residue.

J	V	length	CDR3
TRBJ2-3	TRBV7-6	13	ASSRDGSNADTQY
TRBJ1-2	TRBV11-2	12	ASSLMQGGYGYT
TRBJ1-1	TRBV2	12	ASSENILATEAF
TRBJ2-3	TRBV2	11	ASTWGHTDTQY
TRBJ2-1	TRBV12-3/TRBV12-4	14	ASSQGELAGHNEQF
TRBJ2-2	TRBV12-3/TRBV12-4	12	ASSLVASTGELF
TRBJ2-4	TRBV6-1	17	ASSAPGTGGLRAKNIQY
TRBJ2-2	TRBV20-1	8	SAEAGELF
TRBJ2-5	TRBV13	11	ASSLAQEETQY
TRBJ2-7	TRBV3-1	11	ASSHAGAWEQY
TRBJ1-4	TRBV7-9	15	ASSLESWTRTNEKLF
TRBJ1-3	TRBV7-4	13	ASSLTIFPGNTIY
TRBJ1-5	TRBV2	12	ASSEVGSNQPQH
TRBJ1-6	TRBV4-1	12	ASSPTDRALPLH
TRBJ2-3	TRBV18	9	ASSPKDTQY
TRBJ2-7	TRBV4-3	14	ASSDSTSGRTYEQY
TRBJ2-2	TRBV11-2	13	ASSKQTSNTGELF